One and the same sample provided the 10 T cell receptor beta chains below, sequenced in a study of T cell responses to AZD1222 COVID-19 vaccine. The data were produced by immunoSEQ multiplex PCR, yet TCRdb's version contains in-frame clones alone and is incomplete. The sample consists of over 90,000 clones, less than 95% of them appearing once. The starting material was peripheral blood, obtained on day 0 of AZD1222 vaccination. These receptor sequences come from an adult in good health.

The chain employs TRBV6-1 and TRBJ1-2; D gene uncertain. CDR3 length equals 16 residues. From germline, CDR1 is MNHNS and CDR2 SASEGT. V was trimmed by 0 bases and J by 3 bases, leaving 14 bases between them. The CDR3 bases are TGTGCCAGCAGTGAAGCGCTGAGGGATCTTGACTATGGCTACACCTTC. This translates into CASSEALRDLDYGYTF.

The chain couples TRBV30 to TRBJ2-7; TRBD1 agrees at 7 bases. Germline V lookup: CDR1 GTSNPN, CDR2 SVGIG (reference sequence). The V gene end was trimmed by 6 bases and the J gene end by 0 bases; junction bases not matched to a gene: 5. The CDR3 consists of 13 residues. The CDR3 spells CACLRGYSYEQYF. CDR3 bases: TGTGCCTGCCTCAGGGGGTACTCCTACGAGCAGTACTTC.

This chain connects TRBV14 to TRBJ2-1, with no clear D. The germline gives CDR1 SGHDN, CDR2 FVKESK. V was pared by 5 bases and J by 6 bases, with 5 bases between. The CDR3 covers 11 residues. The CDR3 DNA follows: TGTGCCAGCAGCAGTTTCAATGAGCAGTTCTTC. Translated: CASSSFNEQFF.

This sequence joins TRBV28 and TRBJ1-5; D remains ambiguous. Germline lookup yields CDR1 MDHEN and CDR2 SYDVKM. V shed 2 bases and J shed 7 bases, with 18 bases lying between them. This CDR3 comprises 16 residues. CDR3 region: CASSLSGLIRKQPQHF. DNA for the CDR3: TGTGCCAGCAGTTTAAGTGGACTAATACGGAAACAGCCCCAGCATTTT.

The CDR3 loop reads CASLHSARGYEQYF. The CDR3 bases are TGTGCCAGCTTACATTCGGCGAGGGGTTACGAGCAGTACTTC. This rearrangement joins TRBV5-8 to TRBJ2-7, with D tentatively TRBD1 or TRBD2 (5 bases each). Germline V gene sequence: CDR1 SGHTS, CDR2 YDEGEE. Trimming removed 7 bases from V and 4 bases from J, with 18 bases in between. The CDR3 consists of 14 residues.

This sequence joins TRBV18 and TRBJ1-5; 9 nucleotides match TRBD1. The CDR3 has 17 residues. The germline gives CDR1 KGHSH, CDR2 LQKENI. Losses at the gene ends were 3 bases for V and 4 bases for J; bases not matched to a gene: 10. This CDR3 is CASSPIGTGRLNQPQHF. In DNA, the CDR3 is TGTGCCAGCTCACCCATTGGGACAGGGAGACTGAATCAGCCCCAGCATTTT.

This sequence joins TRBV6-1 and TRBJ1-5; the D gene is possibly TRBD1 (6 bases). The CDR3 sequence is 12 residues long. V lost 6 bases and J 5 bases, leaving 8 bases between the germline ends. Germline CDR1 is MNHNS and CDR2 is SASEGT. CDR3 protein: CASRRQDQPQHF. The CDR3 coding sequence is TGTGCCAGCAGGCGACAGGATCAGCCCCAGCATTTT.

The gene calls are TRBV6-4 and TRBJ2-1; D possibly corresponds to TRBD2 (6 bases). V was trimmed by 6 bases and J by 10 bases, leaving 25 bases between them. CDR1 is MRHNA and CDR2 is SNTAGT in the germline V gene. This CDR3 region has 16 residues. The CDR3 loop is CASSPVGGEGAGEQFF. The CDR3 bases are TGTGCCAGCAGCCCCGTGGGCGGGGAAGGGGCAGGCGAGCAGTTCTTC.

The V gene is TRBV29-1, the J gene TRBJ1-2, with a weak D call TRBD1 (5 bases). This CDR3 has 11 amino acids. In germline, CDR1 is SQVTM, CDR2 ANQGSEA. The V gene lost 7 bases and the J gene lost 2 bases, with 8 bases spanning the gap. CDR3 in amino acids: CSGGGNYGYTF. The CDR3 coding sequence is TGCAGCGGTGGGGGGAACTATGGCTACACCTTC.

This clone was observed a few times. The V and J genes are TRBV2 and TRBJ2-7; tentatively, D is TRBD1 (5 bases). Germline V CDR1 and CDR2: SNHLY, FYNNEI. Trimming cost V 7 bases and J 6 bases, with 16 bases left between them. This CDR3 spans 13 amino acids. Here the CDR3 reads CASTAARAAEQYF. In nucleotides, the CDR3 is TGTGCCAGCACCGCGGCCAGGGCGGCCGAGCAGTACTTC. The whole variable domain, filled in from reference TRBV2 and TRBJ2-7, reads EPEVTQTPSHQVTQMGQEVILRCVPISNHLYFYWYRQILGQKVEFLVSFYNNEISEKSEIFDDQFSVERPDGSNFTLKIRSTKLEDSAMYFCASTAARAAEQYFGPGTRLTVT.